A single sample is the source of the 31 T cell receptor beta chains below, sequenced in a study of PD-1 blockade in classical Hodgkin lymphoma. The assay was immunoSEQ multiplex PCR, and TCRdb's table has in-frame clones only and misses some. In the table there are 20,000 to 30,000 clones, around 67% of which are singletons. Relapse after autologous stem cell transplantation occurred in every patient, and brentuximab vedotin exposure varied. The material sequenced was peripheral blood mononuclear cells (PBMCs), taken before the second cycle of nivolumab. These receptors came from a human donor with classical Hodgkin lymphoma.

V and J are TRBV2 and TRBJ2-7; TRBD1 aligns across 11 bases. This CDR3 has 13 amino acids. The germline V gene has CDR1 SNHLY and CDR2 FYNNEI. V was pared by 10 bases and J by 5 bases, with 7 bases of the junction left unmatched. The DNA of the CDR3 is TGTGCCATCCCCGGGACAGGGGGTCACGAGCAGTACTTC. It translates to CAIPGTGGHEQYF.

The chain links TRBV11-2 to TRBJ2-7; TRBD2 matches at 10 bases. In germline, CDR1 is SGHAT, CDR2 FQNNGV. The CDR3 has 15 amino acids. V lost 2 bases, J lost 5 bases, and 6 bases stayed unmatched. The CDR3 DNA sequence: TGTGCCAGCAGCTTACAACTAGCGGGAAGGCACGAGCAGTACTTC. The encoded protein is CASSLQLAGRHEQYF.

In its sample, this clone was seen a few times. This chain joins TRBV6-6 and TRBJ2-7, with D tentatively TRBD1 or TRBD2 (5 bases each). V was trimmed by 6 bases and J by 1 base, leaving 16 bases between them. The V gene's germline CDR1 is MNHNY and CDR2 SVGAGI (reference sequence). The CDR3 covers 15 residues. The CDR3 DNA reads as TGTGCCAGCAGGGACGTGGGGGAGAGGTCCTACGAGCAGTACTTC. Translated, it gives CASRDVGERSYEQYF.

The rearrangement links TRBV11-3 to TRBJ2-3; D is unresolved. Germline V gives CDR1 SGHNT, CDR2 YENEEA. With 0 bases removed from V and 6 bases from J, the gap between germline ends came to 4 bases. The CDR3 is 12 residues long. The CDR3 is CASSLDRDTQYF. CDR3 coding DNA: TGTGCCAGCAGCTTAGATAGGGATACGCAGTATTTT.

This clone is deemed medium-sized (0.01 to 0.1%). The CDR3 reads CASGTSGRAYEQYF. The CDR3 bases are TGTGCCAGCGGGACTAGCGGGAGGGCCTACGAGCAGTACTTC. This chain links TRBV27 with TRBJ2-7; 16 nucleotides line up with TRBD2. J lost 2 bases, V lost 8 bases, and 0 bases had no gene match. The V gene's germline CDR1 is MNHEY and CDR2 SMNVEV (reference sequence). The CDR3 spans 14 residues.

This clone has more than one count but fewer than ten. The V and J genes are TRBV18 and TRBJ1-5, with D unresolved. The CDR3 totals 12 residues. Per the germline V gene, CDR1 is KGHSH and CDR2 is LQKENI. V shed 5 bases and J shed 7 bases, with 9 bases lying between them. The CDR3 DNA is TGTGCCAGCTCAACTGGGAGGCAGCCCCAGCATTTT. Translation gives CASSTGRQPQHF.

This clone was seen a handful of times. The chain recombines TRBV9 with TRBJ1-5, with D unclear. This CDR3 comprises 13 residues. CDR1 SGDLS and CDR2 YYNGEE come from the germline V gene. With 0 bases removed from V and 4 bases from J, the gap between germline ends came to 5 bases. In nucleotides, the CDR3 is TGTGCCAGCAGCGTAGACGTAAATCAGCCCCAGCATTTT. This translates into CASSVDVNQPQHF. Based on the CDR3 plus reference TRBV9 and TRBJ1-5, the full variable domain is DSGVTQTPKHLITATGQRVTLRCSPRSGDLSVYWYQQSLDQGLQFLIQYYNGEERAKGNILERFSAQQFPDLHSELNLSSLELGDSALYFCASSVDVNQPQHFGDGTRLSIL.

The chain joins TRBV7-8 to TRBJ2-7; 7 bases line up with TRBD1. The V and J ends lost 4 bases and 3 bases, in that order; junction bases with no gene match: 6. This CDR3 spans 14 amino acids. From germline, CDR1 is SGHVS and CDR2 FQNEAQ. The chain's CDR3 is CASSSLQGLYEQYF. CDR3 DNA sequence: TGTGCCAGCAGCTCATTACAGGGGCTCTACGAGCAGTACTTC.

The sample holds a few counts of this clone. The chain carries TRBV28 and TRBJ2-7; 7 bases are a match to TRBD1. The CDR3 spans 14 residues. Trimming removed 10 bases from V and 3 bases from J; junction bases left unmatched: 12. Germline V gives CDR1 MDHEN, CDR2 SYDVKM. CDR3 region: CATWGQFSNYEQYF. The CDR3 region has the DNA TGTGCCACCTGGGGACAGTTTTCCAACTACGAGCAGTACTTC. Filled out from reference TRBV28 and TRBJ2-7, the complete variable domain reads DVKVTQSSRYLVKRTGEKVFLECVQDMDHENMFWYRQDPGLGLRLIYFSYDVKMKEKGDIPEGYSVSREKKERFSLILESASTNQTSMYLCATWGQFSNYEQYFGPGTRLTVT.

In DNA form, the CDR3 reads TGTGCCAGCAGCGTAGCTGGGGGACTTAATGAAAAACTGTTTTTT. This translates into CASSVAGGLNEKLFF. The chain carries TRBV9 and TRBJ1-4, with D perhaps TRBD1 (5 bases). The ends were cut back, 0 bases at V and 4 bases at J, with 10 bases in the middle. Germline V gene sequence: CDR1 SGDLS, CDR2 YYNGEE. The CDR3 spans 15 residues.

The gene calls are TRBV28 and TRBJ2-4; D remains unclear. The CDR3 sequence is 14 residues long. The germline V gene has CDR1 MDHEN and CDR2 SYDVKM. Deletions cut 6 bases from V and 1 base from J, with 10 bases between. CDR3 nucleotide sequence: TGTGCCAGCAGACGCCCGGAGGCCAAAAACATTCAGTACTTC. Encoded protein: CASRRPEAKNIQYF.

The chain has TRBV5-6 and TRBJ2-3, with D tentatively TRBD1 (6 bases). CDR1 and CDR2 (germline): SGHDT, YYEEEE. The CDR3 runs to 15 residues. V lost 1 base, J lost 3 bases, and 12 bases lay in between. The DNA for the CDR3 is TGTGCCAGCAGCTTGTACCAGGGGCCTACAGATACGCAGTATTTT. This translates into CASSLYQGPTDTQYF.

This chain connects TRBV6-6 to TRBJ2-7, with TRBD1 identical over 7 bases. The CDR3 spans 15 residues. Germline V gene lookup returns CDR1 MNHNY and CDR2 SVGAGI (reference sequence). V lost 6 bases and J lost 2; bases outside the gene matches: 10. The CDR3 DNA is TGTGCCAGCAGGGGGGACAGAGAACCCACCTACGAGCAGTACTTC. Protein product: CASRGDREPTYEQYF.

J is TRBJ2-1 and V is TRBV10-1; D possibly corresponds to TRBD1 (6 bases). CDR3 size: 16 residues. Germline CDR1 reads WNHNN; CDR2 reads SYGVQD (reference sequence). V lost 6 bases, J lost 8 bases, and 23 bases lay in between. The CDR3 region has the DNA TGCGCCAGCAGGTCCAACCACCCCAGGGGTTACGATGAGCAGTTCTTC. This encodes CASRSNHPRGYDEQFF.

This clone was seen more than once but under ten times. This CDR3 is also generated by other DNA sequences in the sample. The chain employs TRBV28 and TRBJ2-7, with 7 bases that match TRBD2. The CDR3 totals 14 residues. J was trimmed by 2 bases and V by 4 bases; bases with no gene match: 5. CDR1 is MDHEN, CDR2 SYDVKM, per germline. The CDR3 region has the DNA TGTGCCAGCAGTTCACCTAGCGGAACCTACGAGCAGTACTTC. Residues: CASSSPSGTYEQYF. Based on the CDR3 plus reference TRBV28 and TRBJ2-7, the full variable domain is DVKVTQSSRYLVKRTGEKVFLECVQDMDHENMFWYRQDPGLGLRLIYFSYDVKMKEKGDIPEGYSVSREKKERFSLILESASTNQTSMYLCASSSPSGTYEQYFGPGTRLTVT.

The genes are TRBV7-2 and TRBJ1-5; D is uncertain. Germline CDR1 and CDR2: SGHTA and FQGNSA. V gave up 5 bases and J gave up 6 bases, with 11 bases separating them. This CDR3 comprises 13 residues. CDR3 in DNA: TGTGCCAGCAGCCCCGGCCCCCCTCAGCCCCAGCATTTT. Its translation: CASSPGPPQPQHF.

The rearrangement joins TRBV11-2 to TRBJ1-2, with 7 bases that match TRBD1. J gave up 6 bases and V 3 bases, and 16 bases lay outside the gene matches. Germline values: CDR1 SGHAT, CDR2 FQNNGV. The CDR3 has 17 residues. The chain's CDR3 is CASSFNRGSVGRDGYTF. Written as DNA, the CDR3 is TGTGCCAGCAGCTTCAACAGGGGAAGTGTCGGCCGTGATGGCTACACCTTC.

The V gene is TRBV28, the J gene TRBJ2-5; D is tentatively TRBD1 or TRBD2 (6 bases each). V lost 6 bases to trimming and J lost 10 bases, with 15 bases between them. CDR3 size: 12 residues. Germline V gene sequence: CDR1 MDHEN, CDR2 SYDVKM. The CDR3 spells CASSSIGGIQYF. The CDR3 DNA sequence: TGTGCCAGCAGCTCGATAGGGGGGATCCAGTACTTC.

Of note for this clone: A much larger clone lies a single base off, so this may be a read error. The CDR3 here is CDSSEAGGGNQPQHF. CDR3 nucleotides: TGCGACAGCAGTGAGGCAGGGGGTGGCAATCAGCCCCAGCATTTT. The chain is built from TRBV10-2 and TRBJ1-5, with TRBD1 matching over 7 bases. CDR3 size: 15 residues. Germline CDR1 and CDR2: WSHSY and SAAADI.

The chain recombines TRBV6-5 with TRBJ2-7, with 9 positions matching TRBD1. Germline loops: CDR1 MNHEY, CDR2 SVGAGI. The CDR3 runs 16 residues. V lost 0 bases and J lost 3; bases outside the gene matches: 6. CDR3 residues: CASSYSTGGVRYEQYF. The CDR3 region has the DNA TGTGCCAGCAGTTACTCAACAGGGGGCGTACGCTACGAGCAGTACTTC.

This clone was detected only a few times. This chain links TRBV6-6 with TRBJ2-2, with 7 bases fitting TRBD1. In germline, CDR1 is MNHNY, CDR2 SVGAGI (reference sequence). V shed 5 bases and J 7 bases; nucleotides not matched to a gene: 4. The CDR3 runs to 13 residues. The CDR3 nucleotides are TGTGCCAGCAGTACAGGGGTTCGCGGGGAGCTGTTTTTT. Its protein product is CASSTGVRGELFF.

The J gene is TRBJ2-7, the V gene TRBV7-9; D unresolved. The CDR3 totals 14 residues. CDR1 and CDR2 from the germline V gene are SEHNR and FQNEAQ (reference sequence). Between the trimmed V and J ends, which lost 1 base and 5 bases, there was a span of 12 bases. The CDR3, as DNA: TGTGCCAGCAGCTTAGAGACTTTAAAAAACGAGCAGTACTTC. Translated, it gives CASSLETLKNEQYF.

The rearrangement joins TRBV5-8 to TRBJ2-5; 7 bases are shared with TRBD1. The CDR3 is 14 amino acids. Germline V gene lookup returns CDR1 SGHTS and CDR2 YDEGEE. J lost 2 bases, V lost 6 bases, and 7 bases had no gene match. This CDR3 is CASTMGQPQETQYF. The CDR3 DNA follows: TGTGCCAGCACCATGGGACAGCCGCAAGAGACCCAGTACTTC.

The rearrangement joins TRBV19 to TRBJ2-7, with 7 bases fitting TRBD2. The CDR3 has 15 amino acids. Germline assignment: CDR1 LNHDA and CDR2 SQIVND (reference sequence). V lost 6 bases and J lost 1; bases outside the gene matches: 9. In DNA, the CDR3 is TGTGCCAGTAGCAGGGAGGGTCGACAGTCCTACGAGCAGTACTTC. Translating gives CASSREGRQSYEQYF.

CDR3 DNA: TGTGCCTGGAGTGTAGGGCTAGCTTACGAGCAGTACTTC. Translating it yields CAWSVGLAYEQYF. The V and J genes are TRBV30 and TRBJ2-7; the D gene is possibly TRBD2 (5 bases). Germline V gene lookup returns CDR1 GTSNPN and CDR2 SVGIG (reference sequence). The V end was cut by 0 bases, the J end by 4 bases, with 10 bases between. This CDR3 is built from 13 residues.

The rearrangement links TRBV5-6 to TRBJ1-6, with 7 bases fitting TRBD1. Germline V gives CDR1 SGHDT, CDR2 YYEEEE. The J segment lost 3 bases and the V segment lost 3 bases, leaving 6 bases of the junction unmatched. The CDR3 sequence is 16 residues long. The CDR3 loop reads CASSSLDRLYNSPLHF. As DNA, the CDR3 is TGTGCCAGCAGCTCCCTGGACAGGCTCTATAATTCACCCCTCCACTTT.

The CDR3 sequence: CASSPDRLGNTIYF. The CDR3 DNA reads as TGTGCCAGCAGCCCGGACAGGCTTGGAAACACCATATATTTT. The chain joins TRBV5-4 to TRBJ1-3; 7 bases line up with TRBD1. The V gene end was trimmed by 4 bases and the J gene end by 3 bases; junction bases not matched to a gene: 4. In germline, CDR1 is SGHNT, CDR2 YYREEE (reference sequence). The CDR3 runs 14 residues.

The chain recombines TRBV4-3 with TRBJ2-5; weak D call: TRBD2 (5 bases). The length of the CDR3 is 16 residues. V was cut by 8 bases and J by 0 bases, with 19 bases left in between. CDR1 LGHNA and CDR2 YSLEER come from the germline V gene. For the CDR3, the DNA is TGCGCCAGCCCCGCGAGCAGCGGAGCCTACCAAGAGACCCAGTACTTC. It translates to CASPASSGAYQETQYF.

The CDR3 loop is CSVLAVGGTEAFF. CDR3 DNA: TGCAGCGTTCTGGCGGTTGGTGGTACTGAAGCTTTCTTT. This chain links TRBV29-1 with TRBJ1-1; D gene uncertain. The CDR3 length is 13 residues. Germline assignment: CDR1 SQVTM and CDR2 ANQGSEA. V lost 5 bases, J lost 5 bases, and 15 bases lay in between. The full variable domain, with the rest looked up from reference TRBV29-1 and TRBJ1-1, is SAVISQKPSRDICQRGTSLTIQCQVDSQVTMMFWYRQQPGQSLTLIATANQGSEATYESGFVIDKFPISRPNLTFSTLTVSNMSPEDSSIYLCSVLAVGGTEAFFGQGTRLTVV.

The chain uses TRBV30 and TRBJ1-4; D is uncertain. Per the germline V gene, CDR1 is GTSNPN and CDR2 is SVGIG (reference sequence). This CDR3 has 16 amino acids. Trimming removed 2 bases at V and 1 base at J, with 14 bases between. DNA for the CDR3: TGTGCCTGGAGTCTAGACCGCCCGGGAACTAATGAAAAACTGTTTTTT. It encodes CAWSLDRPGTNEKLFF.

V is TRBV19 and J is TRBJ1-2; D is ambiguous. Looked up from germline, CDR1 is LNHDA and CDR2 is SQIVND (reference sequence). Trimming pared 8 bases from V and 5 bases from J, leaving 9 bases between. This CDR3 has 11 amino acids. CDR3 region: CASRGFYGYTF. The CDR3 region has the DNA TGTGCCAGTCGAGGGTTTTATGGCTACACCTTC.